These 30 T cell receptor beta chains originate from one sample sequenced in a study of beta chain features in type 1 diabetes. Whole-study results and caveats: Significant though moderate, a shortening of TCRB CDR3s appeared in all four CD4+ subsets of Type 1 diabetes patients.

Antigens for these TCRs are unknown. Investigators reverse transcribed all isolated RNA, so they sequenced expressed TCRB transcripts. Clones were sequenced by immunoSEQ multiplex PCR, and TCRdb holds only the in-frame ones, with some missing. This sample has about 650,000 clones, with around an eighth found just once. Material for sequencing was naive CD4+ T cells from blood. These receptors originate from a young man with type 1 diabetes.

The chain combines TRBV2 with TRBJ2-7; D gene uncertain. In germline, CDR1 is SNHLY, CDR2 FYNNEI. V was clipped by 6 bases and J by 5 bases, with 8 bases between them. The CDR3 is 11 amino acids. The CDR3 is CASSTRNEQYF. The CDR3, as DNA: TGTGCCAGCAGCACAAGAAACGAGCAGTACTTC.

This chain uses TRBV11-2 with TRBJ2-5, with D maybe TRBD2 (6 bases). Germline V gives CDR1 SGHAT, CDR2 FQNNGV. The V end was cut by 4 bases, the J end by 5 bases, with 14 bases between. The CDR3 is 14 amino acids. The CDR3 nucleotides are TGTGCCAGCAGCTCCCGGGGGATGACCGAGACCCAGTACTTC. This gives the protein CASSSRGMTETQYF. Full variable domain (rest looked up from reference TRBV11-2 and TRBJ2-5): EAGVAQSPRYKIIEKRQSVAFWCNPISGHATLYWYQQILGQGPKLLIQFQNNGVVDDSQLPKDRFSAERLKGVDSTLKIQPAKLEDSAVYLCASSSRGMTETQYFGPGTRLLVL.

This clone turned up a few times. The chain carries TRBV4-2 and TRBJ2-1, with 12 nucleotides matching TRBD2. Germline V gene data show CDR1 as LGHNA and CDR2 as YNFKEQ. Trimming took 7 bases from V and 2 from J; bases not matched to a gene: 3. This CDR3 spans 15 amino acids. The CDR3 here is CASTSGGGTYNEQFF. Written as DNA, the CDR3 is TGTGCCAGCACTAGCGGGGGGGGAACCTACAATGAGCAGTTCTTC.

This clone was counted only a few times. The CDR3 region is CAWSGDRPGRETQYF. The CDR3, as DNA: TGTGCCTGGAGCGGCGACAGACCAGGTCGGGAGACCCAGTACTTC. The genes are TRBV30 and TRBJ2-5, with D possibly TRBD1 on 5 matching bases. This CDR3 contains 15 residues. Germline V gene data show CDR1 as GTSNPN and CDR2 as SVGIG (reference sequence). Trimming removed 3 bases from V and 5 bases from J, with 19 bases in between. Based on the CDR3 plus reference TRBV30 and TRBJ2-5, the full variable domain is SQTIHQWPATLVQPVGSPLSLECTVEGTSNPNLYWYRQAAGRGLQLLFYSVGIGQISSEVPQNLSASRPQDRQFILSSKKLLLSDSGFYLCAWSGDRPGRETQYFGPGTRLLVL.

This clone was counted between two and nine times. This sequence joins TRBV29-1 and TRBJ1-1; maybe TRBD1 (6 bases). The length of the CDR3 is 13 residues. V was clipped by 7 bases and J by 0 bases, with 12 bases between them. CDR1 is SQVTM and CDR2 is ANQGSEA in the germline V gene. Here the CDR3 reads CSGKGGLNTEAFF. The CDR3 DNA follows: TGCAGCGGGAAGGGGGGATTGAACACTGAAGCTTTCTTT.

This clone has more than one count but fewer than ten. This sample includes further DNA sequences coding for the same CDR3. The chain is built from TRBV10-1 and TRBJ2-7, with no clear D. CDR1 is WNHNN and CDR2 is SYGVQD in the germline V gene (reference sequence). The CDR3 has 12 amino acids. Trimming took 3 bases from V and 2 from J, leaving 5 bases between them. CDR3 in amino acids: CASSDFPYEQYF. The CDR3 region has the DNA TGCGCCAGCAGTGATTTCCCCTACGAGCAGTACTTC.

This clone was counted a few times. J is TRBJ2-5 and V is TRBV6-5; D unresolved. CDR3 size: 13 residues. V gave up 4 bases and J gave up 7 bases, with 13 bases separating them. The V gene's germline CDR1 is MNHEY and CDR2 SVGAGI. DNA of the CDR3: TGTGCCAGCAGTTCCGAAGCCCCTAGGACCCAGTACTTC. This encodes CASSSEAPRTQYF.

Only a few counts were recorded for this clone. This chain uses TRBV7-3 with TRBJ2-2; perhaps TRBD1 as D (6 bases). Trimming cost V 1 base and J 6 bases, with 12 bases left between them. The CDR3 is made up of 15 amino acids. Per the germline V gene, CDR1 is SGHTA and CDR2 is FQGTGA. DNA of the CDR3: TGTGCCAGCAGCTTAAGGTCAGGGGTGGCCGGGGAGCTGTTTTTT. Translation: CASSLRSGVAGELFF.

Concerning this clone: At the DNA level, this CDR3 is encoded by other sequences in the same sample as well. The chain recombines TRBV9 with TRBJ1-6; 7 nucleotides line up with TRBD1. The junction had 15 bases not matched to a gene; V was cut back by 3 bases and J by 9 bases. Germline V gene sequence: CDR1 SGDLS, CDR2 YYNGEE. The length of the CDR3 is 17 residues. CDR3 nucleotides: TGTGCCAGCAGCGGGTCCGGGGACAGTAAATCTCCTTCACCCCTCCACTTT. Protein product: CASSGSGDSKSPSPLHF.

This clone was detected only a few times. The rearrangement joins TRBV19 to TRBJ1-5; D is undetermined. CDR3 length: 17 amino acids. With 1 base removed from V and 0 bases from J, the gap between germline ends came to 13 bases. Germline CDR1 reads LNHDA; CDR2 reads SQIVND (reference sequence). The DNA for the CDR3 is TGTGCCAGTAGTATAGCCTCGGCAGGTATTAGCAATCAGCCCCAGCATTTT. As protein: CASSIASAGISNQPQHF. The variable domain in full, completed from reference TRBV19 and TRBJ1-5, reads DGGITQSPKYLFRKEGQNVTLSCEQNLNHDAMYWYRQDPGQGLRLIYYSQIVNDFQKGDIAEGYSVSREKKESFPLTVTSAQKNPTAFYLCASSIASAGISNQPQHFGDGTRLSIL.

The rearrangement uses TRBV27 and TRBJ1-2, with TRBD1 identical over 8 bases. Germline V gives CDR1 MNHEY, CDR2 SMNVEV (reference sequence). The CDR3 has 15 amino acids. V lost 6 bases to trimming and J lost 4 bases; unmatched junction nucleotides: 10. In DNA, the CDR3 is TGTGCCAGCAGAATTAGTGGACAGGGACTCTATGGCTACACCTTC. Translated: CASRISGQGLYGYTF.

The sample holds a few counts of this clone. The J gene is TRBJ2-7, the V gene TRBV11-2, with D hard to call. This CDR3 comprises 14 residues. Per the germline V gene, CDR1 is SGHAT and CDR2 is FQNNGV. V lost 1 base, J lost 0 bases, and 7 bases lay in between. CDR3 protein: CASSLAAVSYEQYF. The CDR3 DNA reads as TGTGCCAGCAGCTTAGCCGCAGTCTCCTACGAGCAGTACTTC. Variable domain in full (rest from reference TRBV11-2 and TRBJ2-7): EAGVAQSPRYKIIEKRQSVAFWCNPISGHATLYWYQQILGQGPKLLIQFQNNGVVDDSQLPKDRFSAERLKGVDSTLKIQPAKLEDSAVYLCASSLAAVSYEQYFGPGTRLTVT.

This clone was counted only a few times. CDR3 sequence: CASSFRVTDTQYF. The CDR3 nucleotides read TGTGCCAGCAGTTTCAGGGTCACAGATACGCAGTATTTT. The rearrangement joins TRBV6-6 to TRBJ2-3; D may be TRBD1 (5 bases). CDR1 is MNHNY, CDR2 SVGAGI, per germline (reference sequence). With 4 bases removed from V and 2 bases from J, the gap between germline ends came to 7 bases. CDR3 size: 13 residues.

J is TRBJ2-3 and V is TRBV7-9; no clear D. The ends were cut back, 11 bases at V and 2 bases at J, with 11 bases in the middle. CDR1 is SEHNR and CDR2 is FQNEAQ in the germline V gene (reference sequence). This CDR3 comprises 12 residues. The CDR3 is CASLPATDTQYF. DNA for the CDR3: TGTGCCTCCCTCCCAGCCACAGATACGCAGTATTTT.

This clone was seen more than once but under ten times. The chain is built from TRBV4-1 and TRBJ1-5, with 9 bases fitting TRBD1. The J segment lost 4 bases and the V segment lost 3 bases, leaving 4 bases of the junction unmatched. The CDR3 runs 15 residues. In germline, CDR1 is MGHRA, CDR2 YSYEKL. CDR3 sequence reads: CASSQGQGINQPQHF. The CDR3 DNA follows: TGCGCCAGCAGCCAGGGACAGGGTATTAATCAGCCCCAGCATTTT.

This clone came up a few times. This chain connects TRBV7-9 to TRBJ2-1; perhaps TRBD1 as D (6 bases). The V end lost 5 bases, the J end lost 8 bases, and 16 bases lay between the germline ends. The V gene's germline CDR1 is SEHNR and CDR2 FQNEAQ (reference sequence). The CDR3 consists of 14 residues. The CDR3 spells CASSLLQGVYEQFF. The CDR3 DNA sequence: TGTGCCAGCAGCCTGTTACAGGGCGTGTATGAGCAGTTCTTC.

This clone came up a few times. DNA for the CDR3: TGCGCCAGCAGCCAAGATTGGAGAACTAGCGGGGGCCATGAGCAGTTCTTC. This translates into CASSQDWRTSGGHEQFF. The chain combines TRBV4-3 with TRBJ2-1, with 11 positions matching TRBD2. Germline values: CDR1 LGHNA, CDR2 YSLEER. The CDR3 covers 17 residues. V was pared by 0 bases and J by 8 bases, with 9 bases of the junction left unmatched.

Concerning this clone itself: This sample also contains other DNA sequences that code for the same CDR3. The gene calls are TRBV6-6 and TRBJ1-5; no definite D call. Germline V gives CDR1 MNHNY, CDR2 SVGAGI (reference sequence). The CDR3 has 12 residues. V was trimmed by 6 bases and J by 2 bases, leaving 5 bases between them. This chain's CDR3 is CASRPGNQPQHF. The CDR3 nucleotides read TGTGCCAGCAGGCCAGGCAATCAGCCCCAGCATTTT.

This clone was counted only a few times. The CDR3 nucleotides read TGTGCCAGCAGCACAGGGGGCGCGTATAATTCACCCCTCCACTTT. Protein: CASSTGGAYNSPLHF. The chain joins TRBV9 to TRBJ1-6; 9 nucleotides agree with TRBD1. From germline, CDR1 is SGDLS and CDR2 YYNGEE. J lost 4 bases, V lost 4 bases, and 3 bases had no gene match. The CDR3 loop spans 15 amino acids.

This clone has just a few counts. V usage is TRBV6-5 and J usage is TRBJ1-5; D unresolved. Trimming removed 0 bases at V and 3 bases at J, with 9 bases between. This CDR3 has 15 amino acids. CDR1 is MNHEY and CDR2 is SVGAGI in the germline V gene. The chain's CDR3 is CASSYSGQTNQPQHF. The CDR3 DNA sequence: TGTGCCAGCAGTTACTCCGGCCAGACCAATCAGCCCCAGCATTTT.

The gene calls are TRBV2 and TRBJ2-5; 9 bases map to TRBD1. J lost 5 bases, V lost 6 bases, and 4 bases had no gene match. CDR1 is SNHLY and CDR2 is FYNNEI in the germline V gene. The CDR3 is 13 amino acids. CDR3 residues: CASRAGTGETQYF. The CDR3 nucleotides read TGTGCCAGCAGAGCTGGGACAGGGGAGACCCAGTACTTC.

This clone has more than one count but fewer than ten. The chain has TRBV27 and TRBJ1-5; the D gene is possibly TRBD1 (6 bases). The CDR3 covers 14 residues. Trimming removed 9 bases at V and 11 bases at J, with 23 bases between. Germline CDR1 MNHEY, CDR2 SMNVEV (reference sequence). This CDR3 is CAREGIRGYTTQHF. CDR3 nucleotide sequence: TGTGCCAGGGAGGGTATTAGGGGGTATACGACCCAGCATTTT.

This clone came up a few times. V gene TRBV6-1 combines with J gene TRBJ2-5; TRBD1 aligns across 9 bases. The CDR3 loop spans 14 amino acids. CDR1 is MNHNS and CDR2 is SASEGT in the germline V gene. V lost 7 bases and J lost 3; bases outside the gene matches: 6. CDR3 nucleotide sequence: TGTGCCAGCATTAGACAGGGGGGGGAAGAGACCCAGTACTTC. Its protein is CASIRQGGEETQYF.

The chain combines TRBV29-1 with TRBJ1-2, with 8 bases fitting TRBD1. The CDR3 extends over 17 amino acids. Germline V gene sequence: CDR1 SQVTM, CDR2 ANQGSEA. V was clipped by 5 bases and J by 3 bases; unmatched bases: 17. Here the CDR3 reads CSVRALGQETPHYGYTF. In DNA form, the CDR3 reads TGCAGCGTTAGGGCTCTGGGACAGGAGACACCTCACTATGGCTACACCTTC.

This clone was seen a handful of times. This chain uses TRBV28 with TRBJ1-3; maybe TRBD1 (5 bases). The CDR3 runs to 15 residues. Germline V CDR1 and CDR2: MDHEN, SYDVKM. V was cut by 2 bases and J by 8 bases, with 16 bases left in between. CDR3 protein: CASSLGGQGGYTIYF. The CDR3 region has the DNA TGTGCCAGCAGTTTAGGCGGGCAGGGAGGTTACACCATATATTTT.

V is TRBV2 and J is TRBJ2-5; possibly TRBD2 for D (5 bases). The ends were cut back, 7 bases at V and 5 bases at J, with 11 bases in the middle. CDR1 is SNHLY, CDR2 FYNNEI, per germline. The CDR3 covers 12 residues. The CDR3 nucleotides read TGTGCCAGCACCCGGGATCGGGAGACCCAGTACTTC. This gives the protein CASTRDRETQYF.

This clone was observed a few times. CDR3 region: CASRPYRSSYEQYF. The CDR3, as DNA: TGTGCCAGCAGGCCGTACCGGAGCTCCTACGAGCAGTACTTC. This rearrangement joins TRBV6-7 to TRBJ2-7, with D unresolved. TRBV6-7 is marked as an open reading frame, function uncertain. The CDR3 runs to 14 residues. V was trimmed by 6 bases and J by 0 bases, leaving 12 bases between them.

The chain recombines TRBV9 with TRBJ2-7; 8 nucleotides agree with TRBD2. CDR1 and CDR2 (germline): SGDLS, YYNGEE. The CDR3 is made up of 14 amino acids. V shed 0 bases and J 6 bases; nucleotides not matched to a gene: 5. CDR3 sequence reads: CASSVGPTSGEQYF. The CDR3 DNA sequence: TGTGCCAGCAGCGTAGGACCAACTAGCGGCGAGCAGTACTTC.

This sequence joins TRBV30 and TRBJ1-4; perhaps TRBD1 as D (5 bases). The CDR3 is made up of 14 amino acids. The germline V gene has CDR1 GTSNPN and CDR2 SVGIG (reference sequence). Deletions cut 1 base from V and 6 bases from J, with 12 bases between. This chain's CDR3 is CAWSGREGYEKLFF. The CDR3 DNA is TGTGCCTGGAGTGGCAGGGAGGGTTATGAAAAACTGTTTTTT.

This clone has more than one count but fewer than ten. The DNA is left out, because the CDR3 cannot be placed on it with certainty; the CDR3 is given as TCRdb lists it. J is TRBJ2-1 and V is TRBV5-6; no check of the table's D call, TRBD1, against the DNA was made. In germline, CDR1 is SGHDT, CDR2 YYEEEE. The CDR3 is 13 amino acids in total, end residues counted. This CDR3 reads CASSFGQGARVFF.